The present T cell receptor beta chain was sequenced within a study of blood T cell repertoires in COVID-19 (dated by TCRdb to about 2020). In terms of the full investigation: Collaborator samples came from the United States, Italy and Spain and covered acute and convalescent phases of COVID-19. Samples were obtained from the ongoing ImmuneRACE study (first 160 participants) and from over a thousand subjects provided by 6 global collaborators. Where available, HLA class I and class II types were taken from metadata supplied by the sample provider and were not determined by assay-based typing. Sample metadata almost always included a de-identified subject ID, COVID-19 status, age in years and sex. The repertoires were made available in a free public database intended to serve as a resource for research on the immune response to SARS-CoV-2. The prospective study material was composed of cDNA or gDNA derived from T cells, B-cell-depleted T cells, or PBMCs. Deeply sampled blood TCRbeta repertoires from subjects exposed to, actively infected with, or recovered from COVID-19 were included in the dataset.

There are a few counts of this clone. Its target antigen remains unknown. Base qualities are missing; no much larger clone stands one base away. Trimming takes 6 bases from V and 5 bases from J, and the germline ends sit 19 bases apart. The CDR3 runs 15 amino acids, cysteine and phenylalanine included. The DNA shown is the 45-base CDR3, in frame from base 1. As encoded in the germline V gene, CDR1 is KGHSH while CDR2 is LQKENI. Enrolling through a virtual design, the prospective study's participants ranged in age from roughly 18 to 95 years and lived across 20 to 30 United States geographic areas. Cohort assignment in the prospective study relied on participant-reported clinical history from a screening survey and a study questionnaire. ImmuneRACE Cohort 3 recovered participants were defined by two consecutive negative NP/OP PCR tests, healthcare professional clearance, or symptom resolution. In the prospective study, mobile phlebotomists collected whole blood, serum and a nasopharyngeal or oropharyngeal swab from each participant. Prospective study participants could optionally give additional blood draws and questionnaires over an approximately 2-month period. Prospective study blood samples were shipped either frozen or at room temperature before DNA extraction.

The paper as a whole reports these results and caveats: How much clinical and demographic metadata was included differed by source and by participant, and the metadata was provided uncurated.

The immunoSEQ Assay, a bias-controlled multiplex PCR, was used to amplify TCRbeta CDR3 regions from genomic DNA. The original methods were these. Within the assay, amplification of reference gene primers was used to estimate how many nucleated cells each sample contained. To quantify the absolute abundance of each unique TCRbeta CDR3 rearrangement, sequence reads were collapsed and filtered. For each sample, productive Simpson clonality was calculated as the square root of Simpson's diversity index over productive rearrangements. TCRdb provides this immuneACCESS table in a form limited to in-frame rearrangements. Some clones are lacking; in checked studies, under half of them reflect an unresolved V gene, and why the rest are absent is not known. V and J calls and clone size are those listed in that table; D and trimming were worked out from the DNA. This sample lists under 350,000 clones; just over 85% were detected once. The ten biggest clones cover around 4.6% of the sample.

The TCR originated in a man younger than 40 who had recovered from COVID-19. This receptor chain uses TRBV18 and TRBJ1-1; D gene: possibly TRBD1, on 5 matching bases. Input material: PBMCs or T cells enriched from blood (not recorded which). CDR3 reads: CASSPGGSRGTEAFF. The nucleotide sequence is TGTGCCAGCTCTCCGGGAGGCAGCCGGGGGACTGAAGCTTTCTTT.